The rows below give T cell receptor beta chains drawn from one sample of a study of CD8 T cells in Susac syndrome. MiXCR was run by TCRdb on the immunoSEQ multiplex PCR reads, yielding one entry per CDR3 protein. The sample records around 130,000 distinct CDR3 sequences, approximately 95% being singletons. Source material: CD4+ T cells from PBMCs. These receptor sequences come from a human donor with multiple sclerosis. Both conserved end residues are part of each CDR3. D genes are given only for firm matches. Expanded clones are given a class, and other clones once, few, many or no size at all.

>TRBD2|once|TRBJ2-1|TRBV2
CASSQPLAGVAVEQFF
TGTGCCAGCAGCCAGCCCCTAGCGGGGGTCGCGGTTGAGCAGTTCTTC
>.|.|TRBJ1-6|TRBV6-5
CASTRRDNSPLHF
TGTGCCAGCACCCGCCGGGATAATTCACCCCTCCACTTT
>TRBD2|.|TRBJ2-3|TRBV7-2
CASSLGTSGGTDTQYF
TGTGCCAGCAGCTTAGGGACTAGCGGAGGCACAGATACGCAGTATTTT
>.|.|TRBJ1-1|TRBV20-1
CSASQGPKDSEAFF
TGCAGTGCTAGCCAGGGTCCTAAAGATTCTGAAGCTTTCTTT
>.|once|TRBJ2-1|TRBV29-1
CSVEKSGASYNEQFF
TGCAGCGTTGAAAAGTCAGGGGCCTCCTACAATGAGCAGTTCTTC
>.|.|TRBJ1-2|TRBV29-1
CSVVSDYYGYTF
TGCAGCGTTGTTTCTGACTACTATGGCTACACCTTC
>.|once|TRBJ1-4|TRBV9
CASSAHSGATNEKLFF
TGTGCCAGCAGCGCCCATAGTGGAGCAACTAATGAAAAACTGTTTTTT
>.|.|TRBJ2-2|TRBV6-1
CASREGVNTGELFF
TGTGCCAGCAGAGAGGGGGTGAACACCGGGGAGCTGTTTTTT
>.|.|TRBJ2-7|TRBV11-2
CASSLDVWLARTYEQYF
TGTGCCAGCAGCTTAGATGTGTGGCTAGCGCGTACCTACGAGCAGTACTTC
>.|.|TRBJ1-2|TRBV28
CASSLSVGGYTF
TGTGCCAGCAGTTTAAGTGTTGGTGGCTACACCTTC
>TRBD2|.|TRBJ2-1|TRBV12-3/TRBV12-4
CASGRGRNEQFF
TGTGCCAGCGGCCGCGGGAGAAATGAGCAGTTCTTC
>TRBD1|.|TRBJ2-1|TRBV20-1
CSASRGSASNEQFF
TGCAGTGCTTCCAGGGGGAGCGCCTCCAATGAGCAGTTCTTC
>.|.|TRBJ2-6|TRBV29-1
CSVIERGGYGANVLTF
TGCAGCGTCATCGAACGTGGGGGTTATGGGGCCAACGTCCTGACTTTC
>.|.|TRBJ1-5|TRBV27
CASGPGLYNQPQHF
TGTGCCAGCGGCCCGGGACTTTACAATCAGCCCCAGCATTTT
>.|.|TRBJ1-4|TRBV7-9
CASSYRGVATNEKLFF
TGTGCCAGCAGCTACCGGGGGGTGGCAACTAATGAAAAACTGTTTTTT
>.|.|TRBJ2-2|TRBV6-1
CASGQGPTGELFF
TGTGCCAGCGGCCAGGGACCCACCGGGGAGCTGTTTTTT
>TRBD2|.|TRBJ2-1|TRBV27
CASRASGSSSSYNEQFF
TGTGCCAGCAGGGCTAGCGGGAGTTCGAGCTCCTACAATGAGCAGTTCTTC
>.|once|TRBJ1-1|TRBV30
CAWSVRWGFTEAFF
TGTGCCTGGAGTGTACGGTGGGGATTCACTGAAGCTTTCTTT